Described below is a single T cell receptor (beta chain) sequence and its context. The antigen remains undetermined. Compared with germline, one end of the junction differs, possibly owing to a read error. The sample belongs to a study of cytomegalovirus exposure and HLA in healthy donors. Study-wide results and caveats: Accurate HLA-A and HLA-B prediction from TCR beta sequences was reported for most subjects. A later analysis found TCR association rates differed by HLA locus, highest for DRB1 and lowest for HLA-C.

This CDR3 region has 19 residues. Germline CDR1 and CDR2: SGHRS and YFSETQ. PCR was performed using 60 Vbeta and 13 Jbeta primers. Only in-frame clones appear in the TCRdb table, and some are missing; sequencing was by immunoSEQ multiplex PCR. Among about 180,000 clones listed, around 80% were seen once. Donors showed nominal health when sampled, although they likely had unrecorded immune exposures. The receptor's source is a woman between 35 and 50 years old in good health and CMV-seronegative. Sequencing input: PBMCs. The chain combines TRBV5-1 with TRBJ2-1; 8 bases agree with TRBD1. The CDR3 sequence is CASSPVTGGRDPSFNEQFF. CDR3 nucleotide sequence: TGCGCCAGCAGCCCCGTTACAGGGGGGCGCGACCCTTCCTTCAATGAGCAGTTCTTC.